The clone carrying this T cell receptor beta chain was seen a handful of times. The data stem from a study of PD-1 blockade in classical Hodgkin lymphoma. Sequenced by immunoSEQ multiplex PCR; TCRdb stores in-frame clones only, minus some. The sample contains about 28,000 clones, about four fifths of which appear only once. As to time point: cycle 4 day 1 (C4D1), after 6 weeks of nivolumab. Brentuximab vedotin exposure varied among the patients, all of whom had relapsed after autologous stem cell transplantation. With 6 bases removed from V and 7 bases from J, the gap between germline ends came to 15 bases. The length of the CDR3 is 13 residues. Germline values: CDR1 MNHNS, CDR2 SASEGT.

The origin of this receptor is a human donor with classical Hodgkin lymphoma. The source material was peripheral blood mononuclear cells (PBMCs), sampled before the fourth cycle of nivolumab. The chain combines TRBV6-1 with TRBJ1-2; possibly TRBD1 for D (5 bases). The CDR3 reads CASRVTDVPGYTF. The CDR3 region has the DNA TGTGCCAGCAGGGTGACAGATGTACCTGGCTACACCTTC.